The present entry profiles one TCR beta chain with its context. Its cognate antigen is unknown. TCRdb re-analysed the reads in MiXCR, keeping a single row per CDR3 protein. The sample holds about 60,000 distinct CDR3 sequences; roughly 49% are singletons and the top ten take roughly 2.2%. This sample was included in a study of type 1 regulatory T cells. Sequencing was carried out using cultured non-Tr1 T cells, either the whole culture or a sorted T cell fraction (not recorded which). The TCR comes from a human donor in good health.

CDR3 region: CASSSGKGYEQYF. CDR3 nucleotides: TGTGCCAGCAGTTCAGGGAAGGGCTACGAGCAGTACTTC. The rearrangement links TRBV12-3 or TRBV12-4 to TRBJ2-7; D possibly corresponds to TRBD1 (5 bases). Trimming left V 4 bases short and J 3 bases short, with 10 bases between. The CDR3 is 13 residues long.